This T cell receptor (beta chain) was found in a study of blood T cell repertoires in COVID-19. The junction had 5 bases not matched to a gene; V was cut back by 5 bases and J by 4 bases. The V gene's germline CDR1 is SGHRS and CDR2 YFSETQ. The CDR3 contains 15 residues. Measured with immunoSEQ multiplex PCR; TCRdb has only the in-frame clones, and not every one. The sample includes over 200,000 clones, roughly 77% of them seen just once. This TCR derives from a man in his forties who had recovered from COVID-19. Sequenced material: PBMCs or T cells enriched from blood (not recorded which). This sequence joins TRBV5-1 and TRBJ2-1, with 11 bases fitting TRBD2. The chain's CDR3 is CASSQTSGTYNEQFF. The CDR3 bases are TGCGCCAGCAGTCAGACTAGCGGGACGTACAATGAGCAGTTCTTC.